The entry below gives a single T cell receptor beta chain sequence along with its context. The target antigen is unknown. These data are taken from a study of shared clonotypes between healthy human individuals. Study-wide findings and caveats: It was observed that 4% to 6% of naive CD4 clonotypes were shared across several donors.

The table came from immunoSEQ multiplex PCR; TCRdb's copy has only in-frame clones and leaves some out. The repertoire has about 2.5 million clones, just under 95% of them found once; the top ten carry approximately 0.4%. The CDR3 totals 17 residues. V was trimmed by 7 bases and J by 0 bases, leaving 20 bases between them. Germline CDR1 and CDR2: MNHEY and SMNVEV (reference sequence). The origin of this receptor is a man between 18 and 29 years old in good health. Some clones in this sample may be carry-over from other donors' samples. V usage is TRBV27 and J usage is TRBJ2-3; D gene uncertain. The sequenced material came from naive CD4+ T cells from PBMCs. Stated subset: CD45RA+ positively selected. The CDR3 region has the DNA TGTGCCAGCACCTCCTCCTCCCGGCATTCTAGCACAGATACGCAGTATTTT. Amino acids: CASTSSSRHSSTDTQYF.